Sequencing of this TCR beta chain was carried out in a study of shared T cell receptors in the human thymus. The CDR3 consists of 14 residues. V shed 1 base and J shed 5 bases, with 11 bases lying between them. Germline CDR1 and CDR2: MNHEY and SVGAGI. Using immunoSEQ multiplex PCR, the repertoire was profiled, and TCRdb retains in-frame clones only, with some absent. The table lists 600,000 or so clones, more than 70% of them singletons. This sample also appeared in a second study, on human thymus T cells. That report notes: Serving as donors were healthy Finnish infants, each of whom was having open corrective surgery for congenital heart defects.

Sequencing used thymocytes. This clonotype was sampled from a boy less than two years old with a congenital heart defect. The V and J genes are TRBV6-5 and TRBJ1-1; TRBD1 might be the D (5 bases). For the CDR3, the DNA is TGTGCCAGCAGTTACTACAGGAGTGCAACTGAAGCTTTCTTT. It translates to CASSYYRSATEAFF.